Below, 7 T cell receptor beta chains from the same sample are listed, as sequenced in a study of T cell responses to AZD1222 COVID-19 vaccine. The protocol was immunoSEQ multiplex PCR, while the TCRdb copy is restricted to in-frame clones and leaves out a portion. Among around 100,000 clones listed, around 90% were seen once. Here the sequenced sample was peripheral blood, taken on day 0 of AZD1222 vaccination. The receptors were gathered from an adult in good health.

This clone was detected only once. The CDR3 here is CASSVARGPGANEQFF. For the CDR3, the DNA is TGTGCCAGCAGCGTAGCTCGGGGGCCAGGGGCGAATGAGCAGTTCTTC. The chain couples TRBV9 to TRBJ2-1, with D perhaps TRBD1 or TRBD2 (6 bases each). The germline V and J ends were trimmed by 0 bases and 7 bases, with 17 bases remaining between them. CDR1 SGDLS and CDR2 YYNGEE come from the germline V gene. The CDR3 totals 16 residues.

The chain employs TRBV6-1 and TRBJ1-1; no definite D call. Germline V CDR1 and CDR2: MNHNS, SASEGT. Between the trimmed V and J ends, which lost 2 bases and 5 bases, there was a span of 12 bases. This CDR3 comprises 14 residues. The CDR3 DNA sequence: TGTGCCAGCAGTGAATCTCTCACCTTAACTGAAGCTTTCTTT. Translated, it gives CASSESLTLTEAFF.

The genes are TRBV6-5 and TRBJ2-7, with 11 nucleotides matching TRBD2. From germline, CDR1 is MNHEY and CDR2 SVGAGI. The CDR3 loop spans 14 amino acids. The V gene end was trimmed by 5 bases and the J gene end by 3 bases; junction bases not matched to a gene: 3. The CDR3 coding sequence is TGTGCCAGCAGTATTGGGACTAGCGGCTACGAGCAGTACTTC. It specifies CASSIGTSGYEQYF.

This chain joins TRBV11-3 and TRBJ2-1, with 10 bases identical to TRBD2. With 2 bases clipped from V and 1 base from J, the junction kept 5 bases outside the gene matches. CDR1 is SGHNT and CDR2 is YENEEA in the germline V gene. The CDR3 length is 17 residues. The CDR3 sequence: CASSLLSGLASYNEQFF. In DNA, the CDR3 is TGTGCCAGCAGCTTACTGTCGGGACTAGCGTCCTACAATGAGCAGTTCTTC.

The chain is built from TRBV9 and TRBJ2-1; 9 nucleotides line up with TRBD1. The CDR3 contains 17 residues. Trimming removed 0 bases from V and 1 base from J; junction bases left unmatched: 5. Germline V CDR1 and CDR2: SGDLS, YYNGEE. The CDR3: CASSVGYGTGSYNEQFF. The CDR3 DNA follows: TGTGCCAGCAGCGTAGGGTATGGGACAGGGTCCTACAATGAGCAGTTCTTC.

This clone was detected once. The chain is built from TRBV3-1 (or the pseudogene TRBV3-2) and TRBJ1-4; D is uncertain. Trimming took 2 bases from V and 5 from J, leaving 12 bases between them. CDR1 is LGHDT, CDR2 YNNKEL, per germline (reference sequence). The CDR3 totals 15 residues. This CDR3 reads CASSQFKGGNEKLFF. In DNA form, the CDR3 reads TGTGCCAGCAGCCAATTTAAAGGAGGGAATGAAAAACTGTTTTTT.

Of note for this clone: The sample has other DNA sequences that encode this CDR3 too. The chain carries TRBV27 and TRBJ1-3, with D maybe TRBD1 (5 bases). From germline, CDR1 is MNHEY and CDR2 SMNVEV (reference sequence). V lost 3 bases, J lost 4 bases, and 10 bases lay in between. The CDR3 is 14 residues long. The CDR3 loop is CASSFGRGGNTIYF. The CDR3 DNA follows: TGTGCCAGCAGTTTCGGAAGGGGAGGAAACACCATATATTTT.